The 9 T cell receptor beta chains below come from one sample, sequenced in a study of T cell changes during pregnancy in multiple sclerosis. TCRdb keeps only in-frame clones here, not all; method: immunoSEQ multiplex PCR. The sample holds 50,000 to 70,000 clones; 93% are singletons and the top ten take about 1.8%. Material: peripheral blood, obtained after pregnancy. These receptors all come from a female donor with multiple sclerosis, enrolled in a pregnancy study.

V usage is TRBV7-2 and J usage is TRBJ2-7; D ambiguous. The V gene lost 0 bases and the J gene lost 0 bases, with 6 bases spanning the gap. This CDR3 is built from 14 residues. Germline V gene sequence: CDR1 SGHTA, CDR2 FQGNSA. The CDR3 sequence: CASSLAASSYEQYF. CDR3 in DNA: TGTGCCAGCAGCTTAGCGGCCAGCTCCTACGAGCAGTACTTC.

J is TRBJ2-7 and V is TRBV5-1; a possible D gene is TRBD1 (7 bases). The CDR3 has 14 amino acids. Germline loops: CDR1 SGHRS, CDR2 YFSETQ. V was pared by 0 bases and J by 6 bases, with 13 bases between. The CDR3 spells CASSLARQGGEQYF. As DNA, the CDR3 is TGCGCCAGCAGCTTGGCTCGACAGGGAGGCGAGCAGTACTTC.

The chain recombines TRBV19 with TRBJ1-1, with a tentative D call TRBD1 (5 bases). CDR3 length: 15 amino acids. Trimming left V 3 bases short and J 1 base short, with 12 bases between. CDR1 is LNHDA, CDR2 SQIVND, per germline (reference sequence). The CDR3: CASSISSDRNTEAFF. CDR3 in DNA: TGTGCCAGTAGTATTAGTAGTGACAGGAACACTGAAGCTTTCTTT.

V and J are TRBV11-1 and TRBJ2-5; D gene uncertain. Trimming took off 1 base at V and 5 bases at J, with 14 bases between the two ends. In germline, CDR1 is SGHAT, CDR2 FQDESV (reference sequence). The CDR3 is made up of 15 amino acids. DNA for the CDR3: TGTGCCAGCAGCTTAGAGGCGCCAGGATGGGAGACCCAGTACTTC. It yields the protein CASSLEAPGWETQYF.

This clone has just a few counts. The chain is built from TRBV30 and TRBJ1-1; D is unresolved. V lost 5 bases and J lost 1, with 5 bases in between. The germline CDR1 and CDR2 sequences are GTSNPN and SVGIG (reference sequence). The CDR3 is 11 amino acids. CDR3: CAWRENTEAFF. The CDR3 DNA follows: TGTGCCTGGCGAGAGAACACTGAAGCTTTCTTT.

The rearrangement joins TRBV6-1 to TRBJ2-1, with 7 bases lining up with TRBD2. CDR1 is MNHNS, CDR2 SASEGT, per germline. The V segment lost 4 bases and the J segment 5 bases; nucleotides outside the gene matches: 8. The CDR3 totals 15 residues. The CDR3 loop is CASSVAGRVNNEQFF. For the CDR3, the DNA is TGTGCCAGCAGTGTCGCGGGGAGGGTGAACAATGAGCAGTTCTTC.

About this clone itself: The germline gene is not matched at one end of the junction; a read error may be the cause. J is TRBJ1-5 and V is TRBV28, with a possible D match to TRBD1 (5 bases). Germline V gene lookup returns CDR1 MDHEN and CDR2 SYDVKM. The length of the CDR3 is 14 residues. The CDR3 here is CAWSRVDSNQPQHF. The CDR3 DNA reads TGCGCGTGGAGCAGGGTTGATAGCAATCAGCCCCAGCATTTT.

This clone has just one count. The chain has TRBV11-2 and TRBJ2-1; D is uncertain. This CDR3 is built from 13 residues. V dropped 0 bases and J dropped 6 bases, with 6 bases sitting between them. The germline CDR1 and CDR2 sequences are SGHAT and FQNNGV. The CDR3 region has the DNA TGTGCCAGCAGCTTAGAATCTCCCAATGAGCAGTTCTTC. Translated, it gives CASSLESPNEQFF.

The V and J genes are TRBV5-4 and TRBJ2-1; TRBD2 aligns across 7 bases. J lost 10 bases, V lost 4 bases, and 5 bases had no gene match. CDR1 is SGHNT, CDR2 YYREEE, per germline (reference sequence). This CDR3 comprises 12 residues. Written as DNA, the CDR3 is TGTGCCAGCAGCGCAACTAGCGAGGAGCAGTTCTTC. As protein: CASSATSEEQFF. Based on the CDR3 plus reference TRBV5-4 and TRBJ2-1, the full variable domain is ETGVTQSPTHLIKTRGQQVTLRCSSQSGHNTVSWYQQALGQGPQFIFQYYREEENGRGNFPPRFSGLQFPNYSSELNVNALELDDSALYLCASSATSEEQFFGPGTRLTVL.